These 24 T cell receptor beta chains came from one sample sequenced in a study of T cell repertoires in cytomegalovirus infection. Each CDR3 protein is one row after TCRdb ran MiXCR on the reads. This table has nearly 700,000 distinct CDR3 sequences, roughly 33% appearing once. No antigens are known for them. The source material was cultured PBMCs, sampled from culture after CMV antigen stimulation. The receptor set was obtained from a human donor in good health (CMV status not recorded). Some clones in this sample may be carry-over from other donors' samples.

This chain joins TRBV6-1 and TRBJ2-2; weak D call: TRBD2 (6 bases). This CDR3 is 14 amino acids long. CDR1 is MNHNS, CDR2 SASEGT, per germline. V lost 6 bases and J lost 5, with 13 bases in between. The CDR3 nucleotides are TGTGCCAGCAGACCGGGACTCACAACCGGGGAGCTGTTTTTT. The encoded protein is CASRPGLTTGELFF.

This clonotype was counted a few times. J is TRBJ2-7 and V is TRBV30; 7 bases are a match to TRBD2. Trimming cost V 1 base and J 2 bases; bases outside gene matches: 8. The CDR3 runs to 15 residues. CDR1 is GTSNPN, CDR2 SVGIG, per germline (reference sequence). Written as DNA, the CDR3 is TGTGCCTGGAGTGCTTCGCTAGCGGCCCCCTACGAGCAGTACTTC. Encoded protein: CAWSASLAAPYEQYF. The full variable domain, rest sourced from reference TRBV30 and TRBJ2-7, is SQTIHQWPATLVQPVGSPLSLECTVEGTSNPNLYWYRQAAGRGLQLLFYSVGIGQISSEVPQNLSASRPQDRQFILSSKKLLLSDSGFYLCAWSASLAAPYEQYFGPGTRLTVT.

V is TRBV6-5 and J is TRBJ1-2, with TRBD1 matching over 12 bases. Germline trimming cut 5 bases from V and 8 bases from J; bases unmatched to any gene: 9. In germline, CDR1 is MNHEY, CDR2 SVGAGI. The CDR3 consists of 15 residues. CDR3 nucleotide sequence: TGTGCCAGCAGTGATCCGGGACAGGGGGCGGAAGGCTACACCTTC. It codes for CASSDPGQGAEGYTF.

There are a few counts of this clonotype. This chain connects TRBV19 to TRBJ1-5; D is ambiguous. CDR1 and CDR2 (germline): LNHDA, SQIVND (reference sequence). This CDR3 region has 16 residues. Trimming pared 7 bases from V and 2 bases from J, leaving 18 bases between. The CDR3 loop reads CASTRREGWGNQPQHF. The CDR3 DNA follows: TGTGCCAGTACCAGAAGAGAGGGATGGGGCAATCAGCCCCAGCATTTT.

This clonotype was counted a single time. This sequence joins TRBV20-1 and TRBJ2-7, with 8 positions matching TRBD1. Losses at the gene ends were 2 bases for V and 3 bases for J; bases not matched to a gene: 9. The CDR3 covers 15 residues. From germline, CDR1 is DFQATT and CDR2 SNEGSKA (reference sequence). The CDR3 reads CSARPGGRVVYEQYF. In DNA, the CDR3 is TGCAGTGCTAGACCAGGGGGCAGGGTCGTCTACGAGCAGTACTTC.

This clonotype was detected a few times. The chain carries TRBV6-6 and TRBJ2-7, with D hard to call. V shed 2 bases and J shed 2 bases, with 10 bases lying between them. The CDR3 consists of 14 residues. Germline V gene lookup returns CDR1 MNHNY and CDR2 SVGAGI (reference sequence). DNA for the CDR3: TGTGCCAGCAGTTACGGGCCGCTTCCCTACGAGCAGTACTTC. This sequence encodes CASSYGPLPYEQYF.

The chain couples TRBV28 to TRBJ1-3, with D perhaps TRBD1 (5 bases). CDR1 MDHEN and CDR2 SYDVKM come from the germline V gene. V dropped 3 bases and J dropped 0 bases, with 15 bases sitting between them. CDR3 size: 17 residues. CDR3 sequence: CASSFTGTGVSGNTIYF. As DNA, the CDR3 is TGTGCCAGCAGTTTTACCGGGACGGGGGTCTCTGGAAACACCATATATTTT.

Only a few counts were recorded for this clonotype. This rearrangement joins TRBV4-1 to TRBJ1-5; 7 bases map to TRBD1. Per germline, CDR1 MGHRA and CDR2 YSYEKL. With 4 bases clipped from V and 8 bases from J, the junction kept 17 bases outside the gene matches. CDR3 length: 17 amino acids. CDR3 protein: CASSPGKTGKDEKPQHF. CDR3 DNA: TGCGCCAGCAGCCCCGGCAAGACAGGGAAAGATGAGAAGCCCCAGCATTTT.

The chain has TRBV7-6 and TRBJ2-7; 10 nucleotides align to TRBD1. There are 13 residues in the CDR3. Looked up from germline, CDR1 is SGHVS and CDR2 is FNYEAQ. Here the CDR3 DNA reads TGTGCTACCGGGGGACAGGGGACCTACGAGCAGTACTTC. Translation gives CATGGQGTYEQYF.

This clonotype appeared once. This chain links TRBV5-5 with TRBJ2-1; 13 positions match TRBD2. This CDR3 has 16 residues. The V segment lost 4 bases and the J segment 7 bases; nucleotides outside the gene matches: 8. CDR1 is SGHKS and CDR2 is YYEKEE in the germline V gene (reference sequence). Written as DNA, the CDR3 is TGTGCCAGCAGCGAGCCGCGGACTAGCGGGAGAAATGAGCAGTTCTTC. Translation gives CASSEPRTSGRNEQFF. The full variable domain, with the rest looked up from reference TRBV5-5 and TRBJ2-1, is DAGVTQSPTHLIKTRGQQVTLRCSPISGHKSVSWYQQVLGQGPQFIFQYYEKEERGRGNFPDRFSARQFPNYSSELNVNALLLGDSALYLCASSEPRTSGRNEQFFGPGTRLTVL.

The V gene is TRBV4-2, the J gene TRBJ1-3; TRBD1 matches 8 bases. Germline trimming cut 4 bases from V and 0 bases from J; bases unmatched to any gene: 8. The CDR3 covers 17 residues. Germline V gene data show CDR1 as LGHNA and CDR2 as YNFKEQ. The CDR3 is CASSPLGQGYSGNTIYF. CDR3 DNA sequence: TGTGCCAGCAGCCCCTTAGGACAGGGCTACTCTGGAAACACCATATATTTT.

This clonotype turned up a few times. CDR3 nucleotide sequence: TGTGCCAGCAGAAACACGGGAGGGGCTGATGAGCAGTTCTTC. Amino acids: CASRNTGGADEQFF. The gene calls are TRBV3-1 and TRBJ2-1; 8 bases map to TRBD2. V was pared by 6 bases and J by 8 bases, with 9 bases of the junction left unmatched. CDR1 LGHDT and CDR2 YNNKEL come from the germline V gene (reference sequence). This CDR3 comprises 14 residues.

Worth noting for this clonotype: One end of the junction varies from germline; a read error may be responsible. V is TRBV15 and J is TRBJ1-6, with 9 nucleotides matching TRBD1. Germline V gene lookup returns CDR1 LNHNV and CDR2 YYDKDF (reference sequence). The CDR3 is made up of 14 amino acids. CDR3 nucleotides: TGTGCCACCAGAATGACAGGGGGTAATTCGCCCCTCCACTTT. This sequence encodes CATRMTGGNSPLHF.

This clonotype was observed many times. The chain is built from TRBV7-2 and TRBJ2-1, with D hard to call. The V gene lost 5 bases and the J gene lost 8 bases, with 22 bases spanning the gap. This CDR3 is built from 16 residues. Germline CDR1 is SGHTA and CDR2 is FQGNSA. CDR3 nucleotides: TGTGCCAGCAGCGCCAACCCCAGACCCGCTATTGATGAGCAGTTCTTC. Translated: CASSANPRPAIDEQFF. The entire variable domain, with the rest obtained from reference TRBV7-2 and TRBJ2-1, is as follows: GAGVSQSPSNKVTEKGKDVELRCDPISGHTALYWYRQSLGQGLEFLIYFQGNSAPDKSGLPSDRFSAERTGGSVSTLTIQRTQQEDSAVYLCASSANPRPAIDEQFFGPGTRLTVL.

The chain links TRBV27 to TRBJ1-2, with 7 bases matching TRBD1. The CDR3 sequence is 13 residues long. V gave up 6 bases and J gave up 6 bases; unmatched junction bases: 7. CDR1 MNHEY and CDR2 SMNVEV come from the germline V gene (reference sequence). The CDR3 reads CASSLTGLDGYTF. CDR3 bases: TGTGCCAGCAGCTTGACAGGGTTGGATGGCTACACCTTC.

V and J are TRBV12-5 and TRBJ2-1, with 8 nucleotides matching TRBD2. The V segment lost 5 bases and the J segment 3 bases; nucleotides outside the gene matches: 12. This CDR3 spans 17 amino acids. Germline CDR1 and CDR2: LGHNT and FRNRAP. The CDR3: CASGLSPGAGVYNEQFF. DNA of the CDR3: TGTGCTAGTGGTCTCTCCCCGGGAGCGGGAGTCTACAATGAGCAGTTCTTC.

This sequence joins TRBV7-9 and TRBJ2-1; TRBD2 might be the D (6 bases). CDR3 length: 16 residues. V dropped 2 bases and J dropped 8 bases, with 19 bases sitting between them. Germline lookup yields CDR1 SEHNR and CDR2 FQNEAQ (reference sequence). The CDR3: CASSLRRAREFDEQFF. DNA of the CDR3: TGTGCCAGCAGCTTAAGGAGGGCTAGGGAGTTCGATGAGCAGTTCTTC.

The chain employs TRBV5-1 and TRBJ1-1; D remains unclear. This CDR3 is 15 amino acids long. Germline CDR1 and CDR2: SGHRS and YFSETQ. Trimming cost V 0 bases and J 1 base, with 10 bases left between them. The CDR3 region is CASSLVRSENTEAFF. The DNA for the CDR3 is TGCGCCAGCAGCTTGGTTAGATCTGAGAACACTGAAGCTTTCTTT.

This sequence joins TRBV5-4 and TRBJ2-5; a weak D match, TRBD2 (6 bases). V lost 2 bases and J 4 bases, leaving 12 bases between the germline ends. CDR3 length equals 14 residues. Looked up from germline, CDR1 is SGHNT and CDR2 is YYREEE (reference sequence). The CDR3 bases are TGTGCCAGCAGCTTCAAGGGAGGTTTAGAGACCCAGTACTTC. Translated, it gives CASSFKGGLETQYF.

There are many counts of this clonotype. The chain couples TRBV7-8 to TRBJ1-1; tentative D call: TRBD1 (6 bases). V lost 5 bases and J lost 5, with 15 bases in between. The CDR3 length is 14 residues. The germline V gene has CDR1 SGHVS and CDR2 FQNEAQ. The CDR3: CASSSRGHGTEAFF. In nucleotides, the CDR3 is TGTGCCAGCAGCAGCAGGGGACACGGGACTGAAGCTTTCTTT.

There are a few counts of this clonotype. The chain links TRBV19 to TRBJ2-1; 7 positions match TRBD1. This CDR3 is built from 15 residues. The V segment lost 6 bases and the J segment 4 bases; nucleotides outside the gene matches: 9. The germline V gene has CDR1 LNHDA and CDR2 SQIVND (reference sequence). The CDR3 region has the DNA TGTGCCAGTAGCTCTGGACAGGCGGAATACAATGAGCAGTTCTTC. Amino acids: CASSSGQAEYNEQFF.

The chain has TRBV12-3 or TRBV12-4 and TRBJ2-3; no definite D call. This CDR3 has 15 residues. Trimming stripped 0 bases from V and 2 bases from J, with 9 bases between. The DNA of the CDR3 is TGTGCCAGCAGTTTAGCAGCCGCTTTCACAGATACGCAGTATTTT. Translating gives CASSLAAAFTDTQYF.

This clonotype occurred many times. This chain uses TRBV7-2 with TRBJ2-1; 10 bases match TRBD2. V trimming: 7 bases; J trimming: 7 bases; junction bases outside the gene matches: 13. This CDR3 has 16 amino acids. Per the germline V gene, CDR1 is SGHTA and CDR2 is FQGNSA. The chain's CDR3 is CASTPAAGGPFNEQFF. In nucleotides, the CDR3 is TGTGCCAGCACCCCTGCAGCGGGGGGGCCGTTTAATGAGCAGTTCTTC.

This chain links TRBV6-5 with TRBJ1-4, with D hard to call. V was shortened by 4 bases and J by 11 bases, with 17 bases between the two germline ends. Germline V gene lookup returns CDR1 MNHEY and CDR2 SVGAGI. This CDR3 comprises 14 residues. This CDR3 reads CASSFLRSPWKLFF. The CDR3 nucleotides read TGTGCCAGCAGTTTTTTACGGTCCCCATGGAAACTGTTTTTT.